One sample yielded the 30 T cell receptor beta chains listed below, sequenced in a study of blood T cell repertoires in COVID-19. Repertoires were generated with immunoSEQ multiplex PCR, while TCRdb's copy carries only in-frame clones and drops some. The sample shows 50,000 to 70,000 clones, around 90% of them seen only once. The sequencing sample was made of peripheral blood. The receptors derive from an elderly woman with active COVID-19.

This rearrangement joins TRBV5-1 to TRBJ1-2, with 8 positions matching TRBD1. The CDR3 runs 14 residues. Germline values: CDR1 SGHRS, CDR2 YFSETQ. Unmatched junction bases numbered 2, after V lost 0 bases and J lost 4 bases. CDR3 coding DNA: TGCGCCAGCAGCTTGGCACAGGGGGGCTATGGCTACACCTTC. This encodes CASSLAQGGYGYTF.

V is TRBV3-1 (or the pseudogene TRBV3-2) and J is TRBJ1-5; D might be TRBD1 (6 bases). Trimming cost V 3 bases and J 6 bases, with 12 bases left between them. The CDR3 is 14 residues long. Germline CDR1 is LGHDT and CDR2 is YNNKEL (reference sequence). CDR3 nucleotide sequence: TGTGCCAGCAGCCATGGAACAGGGCGTCAGCCCCAGCATTTT. Encoded protein: CASSHGTGRQPQHF.

The chain recombines TRBV27 with TRBJ2-3, with no clear D. Germline assignment: CDR1 MNHEY and CDR2 SMNVEV (reference sequence). Between the trimmed V and J ends, which lost 10 bases and 4 bases, there was a span of 15 bases. This CDR3 has 13 residues. The CDR3 nucleotides read TGTGCCACCTGCGGCCGGCCTCCAGATACGCAGTATTTT. Encoded protein: CATCGRPPDTQYF.

The chain's CDR3 is CASSWPGGAHYEQYF. In nucleotides, the CDR3 is TGTGCCAGCAGCTGGCCTGGGGGGGCCCACTACGAGCAGTACTTC. This chain connects TRBV7-9 to TRBJ2-7; weak D call: TRBD2 (7 bases). The CDR3 is 15 residues long. With 4 bases removed from V and 3 bases from J, the gap between germline ends came to 16 bases. CDR1 SEHNR and CDR2 FQNEAQ come from the germline V gene (reference sequence).

The V gene is TRBV3-1 (or the pseudogene TRBV3-2), the J gene TRBJ2-5; D uncertain. CDR3 size: 12 residues. Between the trimmed V and J ends, which lost 2 bases and 1 base, there was a span of 2 bases. CDR1 is LGHDT, CDR2 YNNKEL, per germline (reference sequence). CDR3 amino acids: CASSQLQETQYF. CDR3 bases: TGTGCCAGCAGCCAACTCCAAGAGACCCAGTACTTC.

The rearrangement links TRBV5-1 to TRBJ2-2, with TRBD2 identical over 13 bases. The CDR3 extends over 16 amino acids. J was trimmed by 7 bases and V by 4 bases; bases with no gene match: 7. Germline V gene data show CDR1 as SGHRS and CDR2 as YFSETQ. As DNA, the CDR3 is TGCGCCAGCAGCGCGGGACTAGCGGGGCTGGTCGGGGAGCTGTTTTTT. As protein: CASSAGLAGLVGELFF.

This chain connects TRBV5-4 to TRBJ2-2; D perhaps matches TRBD2 (7 bases). V lost 4 bases and J 4 bases, leaving 14 bases between the germline ends. The CDR3 sequence is 15 residues long. The V gene's germline CDR1 is SGHNT and CDR2 YYREEE (reference sequence). The CDR3 loop reads CASSGGPGGTGELFF. CDR3 coding DNA: TGTGCCAGCAGCGGGGGCCCGGGAGGCACCGGGGAGCTGTTTTTT.

The V call is TRBV18, the J call TRBJ1-2; TRBD1 agrees at 10 bases. Germline V gene data show CDR1 as KGHSH and CDR2 as LQKENI. After removal of 3 bases from V and 2 bases from J, the junction contained 3 bases not matched to a gene. The CDR3 runs 15 residues. DNA of the CDR3: TGTGCCAGCTCACCCGGGACAGGGGTAAACTATGGCTACACCTTC. It codes for CASSPGTGVNYGYTF.

This clone has a single count. This chain connects TRBV25-1 to TRBJ2-3; 9 nucleotides match TRBD2. After removal of 8 bases from V and 1 base from J, the junction contained 7 bases not matched to a gene. CDR1 is MGHDK and CDR2 is SYGVNS in the germline V gene. This CDR3 is 15 amino acids long. CDR3: CASSPQRGGTDTQYF. The CDR3 DNA reads TGTGCCAGCTCTCCCCAGCGGGGGGGCACAGATACGCAGTATTTT.

The chain is built from TRBV27 and TRBJ1-6, with a weak D call TRBD1 (5 bases). Between the trimmed V and J ends, which lost 6 bases and 7 bases, there was a span of 7 bases. Germline V gene sequence: CDR1 MNHEY, CDR2 SMNVEV (reference sequence). This CDR3 contains 12 residues. This CDR3 reads CASRPGNSPLHF. The CDR3 nucleotides read TGTGCCAGCAGGCCAGGGAATTCACCCCTCCACTTT.

This sequence joins TRBV29-1 and TRBJ2-1; TRBD2 matches at 12 bases. J was trimmed by 9 bases and V by 7 bases; bases with no gene match: 4. Per germline, CDR1 SQVTM and CDR2 ANQGSEA. This CDR3 has 12 amino acids. The CDR3 protein is CSAPTSGSEQFF. The CDR3 DNA follows: TGCAGCGCCCCGACTAGCGGGAGTGAGCAGTTCTTC.

The gene calls are TRBV15 and TRBJ1-6, with no clear D. The CDR3 contains 14 residues. The germline CDR1 and CDR2 sequences are LNHNV and YYDKDF (reference sequence). The ends were cut back, 0 bases at V and 9 bases at J, with 9 bases in the middle. In DNA form, the CDR3 reads TGTGCCACCAGCAGAGACCCTGGAGCTTCACCCCTCCACTTT. It yields the protein CATSRDPGASPLHF.

This clone was seen a single time. The chain has TRBV11-2 and TRBJ1-6, with TRBD1 as a possible D gene (5 bases). V was shortened by 2 bases and J by 4 bases, with 21 bases between the two germline ends. The CDR3 sequence is 19 residues long. Per germline, CDR1 SGHAT and CDR2 FQNNGV. The CDR3 sequence: CASSLLGPGGGLYNSPLHF. Written as DNA, the CDR3 is TGTGCCAGCAGCTTATTGGGACCCGGGGGGGGATTGTATAATTCACCCCTCCACTTT.

This clone was detected once. The chain combines TRBV4-1 with TRBJ1-4; D may be TRBD1 (5 bases). CDR3 size: 15 residues. The V gene's germline CDR1 is MGHRA and CDR2 YSYEKL. Trimming took 0 bases from V and 6 from J, leaving 11 bases between them. CDR3 nucleotides: TGCGCCAGCAGCCAAGAGTGGCAGGGTTATGAAAAACTGTTTTTT. Residues: CASSQEWQGYEKLFF.

This chain uses TRBV5-1 with TRBJ1-2, with a weak D call TRBD1 (6 bases). The length of the CDR3 is 15 residues. Trimming took off 1 base at V and 6 bases at J, with 16 bases between the two ends. Germline V CDR1 and CDR2: SGHRS, YFSETQ. The CDR3 loop reads CASSLRDYRENGYTF. In DNA form, the CDR3 reads TGCGCCAGCAGCTTGCGGGACTACAGGGAAAATGGCTACACCTTC.

This chain joins TRBV27 and TRBJ2-4; TRBD1 matches at 9 bases. With V trimmed by 8 bases and J by 7 bases, 6 bases remained unmatched. Germline V gives CDR1 MNHEY, CDR2 SMNVEV (reference sequence). The CDR3 sequence is 13 residues long. For the CDR3, the DNA is TGTGCCAGCGGTAGACAGGGGGGGAACATTCAGTACTTC. It yields the protein CASGRQGGNIQYF.

The J gene is TRBJ2-1, the V gene TRBV4-2, with 10 bases lining up with TRBD2. The CDR3 has 16 amino acids. The V gene end was trimmed by 0 bases and the J gene end by 11 bases; junction bases not matched to a gene: 10. Germline V gene lookup returns CDR1 LGHNA and CDR2 YNFKEQ. This chain's CDR3 is CASSQDLASGSRKQFF. The CDR3 nucleotides read TGTGCCAGCAGCCAAGATCTCGCTAGCGGGAGTAGGAAGCAGTTCTTC.

The V gene is TRBV7-8, the J gene TRBJ1-6; 9 bases match TRBD1. V was pared by 5 bases and J by 8 bases, with 7 bases of the junction left unmatched. From germline, CDR1 is SGHVS and CDR2 FQNEAQ. CDR3 length: 15 amino acids. In DNA, the CDR3 is TGTGCCAGCAGCCTCCGGACAGGGGATTATTCACCCCTCCACTTT. It yields the protein CASSLRTGDYSPLHF.

The V call is TRBV5-1, the J call TRBJ2-3; 9 nucleotides agree with TRBD1. The V and J ends lost 4 bases and 6 bases, in that order; junction bases with no gene match: 6. The germline V gene encodes CDR1 SGHRS and CDR2 YFSETQ. This CDR3 spans 14 amino acids. CDR3 DNA: TGCGCCAGCAGCCCCGGGACAGGGCCCGATACGCAGTATTTT. Its protein is CASSPGTGPDTQYF.

This chain links TRBV5-8 with TRBJ2-1; the match to TRBD2 covers 7 bases. Germline assignment: CDR1 SGHTS and CDR2 YDEGEE. The V segment lost 9 bases and the J segment 12 bases; nucleotides outside the gene matches: 12. The CDR3 covers 12 residues. The CDR3 DNA sequence: TGTGCCATTAGGAGTTGGGGGGGAACGCAGTTCTTC. This encodes CAIRSWGGTQFF.

This clone has only a few counts. The chain employs TRBV30 and TRBJ1-6; possible D gene TRBD1, 5 bases. Germline lookup yields CDR1 GTSNPN and CDR2 SVGIG (reference sequence). V dropped 3 bases and J dropped 10 bases, with 16 bases sitting between them. The CDR3 is 14 residues long. The CDR3 DNA reads TGTGCCTGGAGAACCCCAGGGTACGACTCACCCCTCCACTTT. Amino acids: CAWRTPGYDSPLHF.

The chain recombines TRBV2 with TRBJ1-1; 10 bases agree with TRBD1. Germline values: CDR1 SNHLY, CDR2 FYNNEI. The CDR3 runs 14 residues. V shed 4 bases, J shed 5 bases, and the junction held 4 bases outside the gene matches. CDR3 nucleotides: TGTGCCAGCAGTGGGGGACAGGGGAGGACTGAAGCTTTCTTT. This translates into CASSGGQGRTEAFF.

The chain couples TRBV2 to TRBJ1-2, with 8 bases identical to TRBD1. Germline V gives CDR1 SNHLY, CDR2 FYNNEI. This CDR3 is built from 13 residues. The junction had 6 bases not matched to a gene; V was cut back by 9 bases and J by 3 bases. CDR3 sequence reads: CARTGGRYYGYTF. As DNA, the CDR3 is TGTGCCAGAACAGGGGGGAGGTACTATGGCTACACCTTC.

This sequence joins TRBV7-2 and TRBJ2-3, with D hard to call. Trimming removed 3 bases from V and 0 bases from J, with 4 bases in between. The germline V gene encodes CDR1 SGHTA and CDR2 FQGNSA. The CDR3 contains 13 residues. The CDR3 loop reads CASSFGSTDTQYF. For the CDR3, the DNA is TGTGCCAGCAGCTTCGGGAGCACAGATACGCAGTATTTT.

The J gene is TRBJ2-1, the V gene TRBV5-4; 9 nucleotides align to TRBD1. The V gene end was trimmed by 6 bases and the J gene end by 8 bases; junction bases not matched to a gene: 15. CDR3 length equals 16 residues. The germline V gene has CDR1 SGHNT and CDR2 YYREEE (reference sequence). The CDR3 coding sequence is TGTGCCAGCACTCCGGGACAGGGTAATAGTGTGTATGAGCAGTTCTTC. Translated, it gives CASTPGQGNSVYEQFF. Full variable domain (missing parts from reference TRBV5-4 and TRBJ2-1): ETGVTQSPTHLIKTRGQQVTLRCSSQSGHNTVSWYQQALGQGPQFIFQYYREEENGRGNFPPRFSGLQFPNYSSELNVNALELDDSALYLCASTPGQGNSVYEQFFGPGTRLTVL.

Here the CDR3 reads CASSSGTGLGEAFF. DNA for the CDR3: TGTGCCAGCTCATCGGGTACAGGGTTAGGAGAAGCTTTCTTT. The rearrangement joins TRBV18 to TRBJ1-1; TRBD1 is a possible D gene (6 bases). V was clipped by 5 bases and J by 8 bases, with 18 bases between them. CDR3 length equals 14 residues. Germline V gene data show CDR1 as KGHSH and CDR2 as LQKENI.

This CDR3 reads CASEAGTSGTAEQYV. In DNA, the CDR3 is TGTGCCAGCGAGGCCGGGACTAGCGGAACCGCCGAGCAGTACGTC. The chain links TRBV2 to TRBJ2-7; 11 positions agree with TRBD2. The trim removed 8 bases at V and 6 bases at J, leaving 12 bases unmatched. The CDR3 totals 15 residues. Germline lookup yields CDR1 SNHLY and CDR2 FYNNEI.

The rearrangement links TRBV5-4 to TRBJ1-4; 8 bases match TRBD1. This CDR3 region has 14 residues. Trimming at V came to 5 bases and at J to 8 bases, leaving 8 bases not matched to a gene. Per the germline V gene, CDR1 is SGHNT and CDR2 is YYREEE (reference sequence). The CDR3 nucleotides are TGTGCCAGCAGAAAGGACAGGGTTGGGGAAAAACTGTTTTTT. It is translated as CASRKDRVGEKLFF. The full variable domain, in which reference TRBV5-4 and TRBJ1-4 provide the parts outside the CDR3, is ETGVTQSPTHLIKTRGQQVTLRCSSQSGHNTVSWYQQALGQGPQFIFQYYREEENGRGNFPPRFSGLQFPNYSSELNVNALELDDSALYLCASRKDRVGEKLFFGSGTQLSVL.

J is TRBJ1-2 and V is TRBV5-5; a possible D gene is TRBD1 (6 bases). This CDR3 region has 16 residues. The germline CDR1 and CDR2 sequences are SGHKS and YYEKEE (reference sequence). V shed 3 bases and J shed 2 bases, with 17 bases lying between them. This CDR3 reads CASSSTPTGMNYGYTF. The CDR3 DNA sequence: TGTGCCAGCAGCTCTACCCCCACAGGGATGAACTATGGCTACACCTTC.

This rearrangement joins TRBV6-4 to TRBJ2-1; TRBD2 matches 9 bases. Germline V gives CDR1 MRHNA, CDR2 SNTAGT. This CDR3 contains 15 residues. Trimming at V came to 5 bases and at J to 6 bases, leaving 8 bases not matched to a gene. In nucleotides, the CDR3 is TGTGCCAGCAGTTGGGTAGCGGGAGAGAGCAATGAGCAGTTCTTC. Its protein is CASSWVAGESNEQFF.